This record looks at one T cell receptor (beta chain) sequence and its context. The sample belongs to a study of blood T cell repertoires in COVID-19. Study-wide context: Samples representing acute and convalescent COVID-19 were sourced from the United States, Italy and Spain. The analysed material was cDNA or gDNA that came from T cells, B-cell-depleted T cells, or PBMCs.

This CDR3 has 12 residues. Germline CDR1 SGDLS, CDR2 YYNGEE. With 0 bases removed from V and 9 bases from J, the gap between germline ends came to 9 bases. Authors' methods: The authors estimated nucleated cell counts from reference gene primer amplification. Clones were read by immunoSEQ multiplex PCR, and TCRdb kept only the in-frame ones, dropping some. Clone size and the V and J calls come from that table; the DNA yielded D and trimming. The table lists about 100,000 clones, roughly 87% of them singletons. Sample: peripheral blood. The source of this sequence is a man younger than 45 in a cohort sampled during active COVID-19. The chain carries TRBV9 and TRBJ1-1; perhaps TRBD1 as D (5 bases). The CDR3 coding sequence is TGTGCCAGCAGCGTAGATGGGGGGAAAGCTTTCTTT. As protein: CASSVDGGKAFF.